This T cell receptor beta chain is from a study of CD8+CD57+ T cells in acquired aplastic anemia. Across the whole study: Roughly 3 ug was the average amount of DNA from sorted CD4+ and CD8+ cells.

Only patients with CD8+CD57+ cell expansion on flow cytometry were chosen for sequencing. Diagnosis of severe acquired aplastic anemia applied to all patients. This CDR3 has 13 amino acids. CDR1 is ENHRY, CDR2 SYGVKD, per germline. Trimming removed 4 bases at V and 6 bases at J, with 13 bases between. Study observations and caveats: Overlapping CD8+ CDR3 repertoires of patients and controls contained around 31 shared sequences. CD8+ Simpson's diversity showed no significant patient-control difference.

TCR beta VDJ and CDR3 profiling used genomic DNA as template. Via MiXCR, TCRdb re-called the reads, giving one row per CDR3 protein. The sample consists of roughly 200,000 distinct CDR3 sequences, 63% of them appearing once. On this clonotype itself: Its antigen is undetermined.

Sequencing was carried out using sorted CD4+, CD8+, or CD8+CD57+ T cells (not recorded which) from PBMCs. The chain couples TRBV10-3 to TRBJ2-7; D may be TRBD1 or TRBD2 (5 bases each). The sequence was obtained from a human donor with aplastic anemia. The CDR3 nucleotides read TGTGCCATCAGTGGAATGGGGGTGGTCGAGCAGTACTTC. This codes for CAISGMGVVEQYF.